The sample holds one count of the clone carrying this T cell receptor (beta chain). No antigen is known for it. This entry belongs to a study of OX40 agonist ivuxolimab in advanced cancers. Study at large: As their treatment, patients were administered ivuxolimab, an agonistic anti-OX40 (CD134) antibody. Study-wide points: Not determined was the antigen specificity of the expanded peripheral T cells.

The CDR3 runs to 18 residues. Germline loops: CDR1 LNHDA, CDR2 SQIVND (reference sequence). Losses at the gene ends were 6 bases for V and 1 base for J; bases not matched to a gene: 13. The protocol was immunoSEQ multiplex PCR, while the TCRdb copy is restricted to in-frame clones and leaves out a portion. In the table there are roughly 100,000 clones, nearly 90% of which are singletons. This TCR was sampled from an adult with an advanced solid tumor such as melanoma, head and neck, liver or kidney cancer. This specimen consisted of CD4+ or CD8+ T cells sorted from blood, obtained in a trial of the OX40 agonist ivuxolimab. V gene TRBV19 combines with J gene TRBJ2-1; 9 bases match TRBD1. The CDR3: CASRDRTGTGWSYNEQFF. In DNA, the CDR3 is TGTGCCAGTAGGGATCGGACGGGGACAGGGTGGTCCTACAATGAGCAGTTCTTC.